The rows below give T cell receptor beta chains drawn from one sample of a study of T-cell memory formation after mild COVID-19. Each CDR3 protein gets one entry after TCRdb re-called the 5' RACE reads with MiXCR. Of 300,000 to 400,000 distinct CDR3 sequences listed, approximately 13% were seen once; the top ten hold about a fifth. Sequencing was carried out using PBMCs or a T cell subset sorted from them (not recorded which). These receptors all come from a man aged 18 to 35 who had mild COVID-19 (a few samples of this study predate the infection). Cell type and time point are not known. Both conserved end residues are part of each CDR3. A D gene is named only where the DNA matches it firmly. The listing skips clone size in some rows; elsewhere it reads once, few, many or a size class.

J: TRBJ1-1
D: TRBD1
V: TRBV7-9
size: few
CDR3: CASSFETGVVTEAFF
DNA: TGTGCCAGCAGCTTCGAGACAGGGGTGGTGACTGAAGCTTTCTTT

J: TRBJ1-3
D: TRBD1
V: TRBV9
size: -
CDR3: CASSTTGASGNTIYF
DNA: TGTGCCAGCAGCACCACAGGGGCCTCTGGAAACACCATATATTTT

J: TRBJ1-1
D: -
V: TRBV4-1
size: -
CDR3: CASSQQRDTEAFF
DNA: TGCGCCAGCAGCCAACAGAGAGACACTGAAGCTTTCTTT

J: TRBJ1-5
D: -
V: TRBV12-3/TRBV12-4
size: -
CDR3: CASRARGASNQPQHF
DNA: TGTGCCAGCAGGGCTCGGGGGGCAAGCAATCAGCCCCAGCATTTT

J: TRBJ2-7
D: -
V: TRBV7-8
size: -
CDR3: CASSPLPRSSSGVNEQYF
DNA: TGTGCCAGCAGCCCGCTACCCCGCTCTAGCTCTGGGGTAAACGAGCAGTACTTC

J: TRBJ2-3
D: TRBD2
V: TRBV7-2
size: few
CDR3: CASNGRGGLADTQYF
DNA: TGTGCCAGCAACGGCCGGGGGGGGTTGGCAGATACGCAGTATTTT

J: TRBJ2-1
D: TRBD1
V: TRBV7-2
size: -
CDR3: CASSSIPGQGAGEQFF
DNA: TGTGCCAGCAGCTCAATACCGGGACAGGGGGCAGGTGAGCAGTTCTTC

J: TRBJ1-1
D: -
V: TRBV15
size: -
CDR3: CATSRDWKGTLRGVNTEAFF
DNA: TGTGCCACCAGCAGAGATTGGAAAGGGACCCTCCGAGGGGTAAACACTGAAGCTTTCTTT

J: TRBJ2-7
D: -
V: TRBV6-2/TRBV6-3
size: many
CDR3: CASSESSYEQYF
DNA: TGTGCCAGCAGTGAAAGTTCCTACGAGCAGTACTTC

J: TRBJ2-5
D: TRBD1
V: TRBV15
size: -
CDR3: CATSRRDRLQETQYF
DNA: TGTGCCACCAGCAGACGGGACAGGCTCCAAGAGACCCAGTACTTC

J: TRBJ2-2
D: TRBD2
V: TRBV6-2/TRBV6-3
size: few
CDR3: CASSYPWLAGASNTGELFF
DNA: TGTGCCAGCAGTTATCCCTGGCTAGCGGGGGCCTCGAACACCGGGGAGCTGTTTTTT

J: TRBJ2-5
D: -
V: TRBV2
size: -
CDR3: CASNGRRETQYF
DNA: TGTGCCAGCAATGGCAGGCGGGAGACCCAGTACTTC

J: TRBJ2-5
D: -
V: TRBV7-9
size: -
CDR3: CASSPGGRGQETQYF
DNA: TGTGCCAGCAGCCCCGGAGGGAGGGGGCAAGAGACCCAGTACTTC